The rows below give T cell receptor beta chains drawn from one sample of a study of Ad26.COV2.S vaccination and SARS-CoV-2 variants. Profiled with immunoSEQ multiplex PCR; TCRdb holds only in-frame clones, not every one. The data show 300,000 to 500,000 clones, less than 90% seen once. Here the sequenced sample was peripheral blood, taken in a trial of Ad26.COV2.S vaccine versus placebo. The receptors shown here come from a person aged 18-60 years who received the Ad26.COV2.S COVID-19 vaccine or a placebo. Each CDR3 is given with its conserved first and last residue. The D gene is left open where the match is weak. Clone size is stated in some rows and not others, as once, few, many or a class when expanded.

v_call,j_call,d_call,clone_size,cdr3_aa,cdr3_nt
TRBV6-5,TRBJ2-5,-,-,CASVVGADQETQYF,TGTGCCAGCGTCGTGGGGGCGGACCAAGAGACCCAGTACTTC
TRBV9,TRBJ1-5,-,-,CASSVGYSNQPQHF,TGTGCCAGCAGCGTAGGGTATAGCAATCAGCCCCAGCATTTT
TRBV7-9,TRBJ2-7,-,-,CASSRGVSYEQYF,TGTGCCAGCTCCCGGGGAGTTTCCTACGAGCAGTACTTC
TRBV5-1,TRBJ1-1,-,-,CASSLRTANTEAFF,TGCGCCAGCAGCTTGAGGACGGCGAACACTGAAGCTTTCTTT
TRBV10-3,TRBJ2-3,TRBD2,-,CAISGSSGGAVLTDTQYF,TGTGCCATCAGTGGATCTAGCGGGGGGGCCGTCCTCACAGATACGCAGTATTTT
TRBV7-9,TRBJ1-1,-,-,CASSLGGGNTEAFF,TGTGCCAGCAGCTTAGGTGGGGGGAACACTGAAGCTTTCTTT
TRBV2,TRBJ1-2,-,few,CASSRGGNYGYTF,TGTGCCAGCAGTAGAGGGGGAAACTATGGCTACACCTTC
TRBV9,TRBJ1-1,TRBD1,-,CASSVVRGGEAFF,TGTGCCAGCAGCGTAGTCAGGGGGGGTGAAGCTTTCTTT
TRBV11-3,TRBJ1-3,-,-,CASRLGREVSRIGNTIYF,TGTGCCAGCAGACTTGGCAGGGAGGTCTCCAGGATCGGAAACACCATATATTTT
TRBV5-1,TRBJ1-4,-,-,CASSYNSATNEKLFF,TGCGCCAGCAGCTATAACAGTGCAACTAATGAAAAACTGTTTTTT
TRBV5-1,TRBJ1-2,TRBD1,-,CASSDGSGTGIWGYTF,TGCGCCAGCAGCGACGGTTCCGGGACAGGGATCTGGGGCTACACCTTC
TRBV5-5,TRBJ2-3,-,once,CASSVSPSTDTQYF,TGTGCCAGCAGCGTGAGTCCTAGCACAGATACGCAGTATTTT
TRBV4-1,TRBJ1-3,TRBD1,-,CASSPGTGLPGNTIYF,TGCGCCAGCAGCCCCGGGACAGGGCTACCTGGAAACACCATATATTTT